The 31 T cell receptor beta chains below come from one sample, sequenced in a study of Ad26.COV2.S vaccination and SARS-CoV-2 variants. Measured with immunoSEQ multiplex PCR; TCRdb has only the in-frame clones, and not every one. The sample has some 340,000 clones; 86% are singletons. Sample treatment: around 19 received Ad26.COV2.S at low or high dose, single or two shots; 5 received placebo; per-sample allocation not given. Sampling took place 63 days after the first vaccine or placebo injection. Source: peripheral blood, taken in a trial of Ad26.COV2.S vaccine versus placebo. The receptors stem from a person between 18 and 65 years old who received the Ad26.COV2.S COVID-19 vaccine or a placebo.

This clone was observed a handful of times. CDR3 sequence: CASSLGQGLNTEAFF. In nucleotides, the CDR3 is TGCGCCAGCAGCTTGGGACAGGGGTTGAACACTGAAGCTTTCTTT. V usage is TRBV5-1 and J usage is TRBJ1-1, with TRBD1 identical over 8 bases. Germline V gives CDR1 SGHRS, CDR2 YFSETQ. The V gene end was trimmed by 0 bases and the J gene end by 0 bases; junction bases not matched to a gene: 1. The CDR3 runs 15 residues.

DNA for the CDR3: TGTGCCAGCAGCTCGGACACGATGACTGGGGTTGAGCAGTTCTTC. It yields the protein CASSSDTMTGVEQFF. The rearrangement joins TRBV7-2 to TRBJ2-1, with D possibly TRBD1 on 5 matching bases. Trimming removed 4 bases at V and 9 bases at J, with 19 bases between. Germline V CDR1 and CDR2: SGHTA, FQGNSA. The CDR3 has 15 residues.

V usage is TRBV5-6 and J usage is TRBJ2-4; D unresolved. CDR1 is SGHDT, CDR2 YYEEEE, per germline. The CDR3 is made up of 19 amino acids. Trimming stripped 0 bases from V and 3 bases from J, with 22 bases between. This chain's CDR3 is CASSLVAVLLWEDKNIQYF. Written as DNA, the CDR3 is TGTGCCAGCAGCTTGGTTGCCGTGTTATTATGGGAAGACAAAAACATTCAGTACTTC.

This clone showed up many times. The chain is built from TRBV9 and TRBJ1-2; D gene unclear. CDR1 is SGDLS and CDR2 is YYNGEE in the germline V gene. V lost 0 bases and J 4 bases, leaving 13 bases between the germline ends. The CDR3 is 15 amino acids. The CDR3 loop is CASSVGFGPGYGYTF. CDR3 nucleotide sequence: TGTGCCAGCAGCGTAGGCTTCGGGCCTGGCTATGGCTACACCTTC.

The chain combines TRBV4-3 with TRBJ1-6, with D hard to call. Germline loops: CDR1 LGHNA, CDR2 YSLEER. With 4 bases removed from V and 5 bases from J, the gap between germline ends came to 15 bases. The CDR3 runs to 16 residues. Written as DNA, the CDR3 is TGCGCCAGCAGCCCCCAACCGGCAGCCGATAATTCACCCCTCCACTTT. Amino acid sequence: CASSPQPAADNSPLHF.

This chain uses TRBV4-1 with TRBJ2-3, with 13 bases aligning to TRBD2. The CDR3 spans 17 residues. Germline values: CDR1 MGHRA, CDR2 YSYEKL. J lost 0 bases, V lost 1 base, and 1 base had no gene match. CDR3 nucleotides: TGCGCCAGCAGCCAAGCGGGACTAGCGGGAAGCACAGATACGCAGTATTTT. Translated: CASSQAGLAGSTDTQYF.

This chain links TRBV6-5 with TRBJ1-1, with D possibly matching TRBD1 (6 bases). The CDR3 consists of 15 residues. CDR1 is MNHEY, CDR2 SVGAGI, per germline. V was clipped by 6 bases and J by 1 base, with 15 bases between them. The CDR3 reads CASRESQGWNTEAFF. The CDR3 nucleotides read TGTGCCAGCAGAGAGTCACAGGGATGGAACACTGAAGCTTTCTTT.

The chain carries TRBV5-6 and TRBJ2-7; no clear D. CDR1 is SGHDT, CDR2 YYEEEE, per germline. The ends were cut back, 2 bases at V and 6 bases at J, with 15 bases in the middle. This CDR3 is built from 14 residues. CDR3 amino acids: CASSLGSRVGEQYF. CDR3 nucleotides: TGTGCCAGCAGCTTAGGCTCGAGAGTGGGCGAGCAGTACTTC.

The rearrangement uses TRBV27 and TRBJ1-2; tentatively, D is TRBD1 (5 bases). The CDR3 contains 16 residues. Germline V gives CDR1 MNHEY, CDR2 SMNVEV (reference sequence). The V end lost 4 bases, the J end lost 3 bases, and 18 bases lay between the germline ends. For the CDR3, the DNA is TGTGCCAGCAGTTACTCTCAGGGAGGGGACTACTATGGCTACACCTTC. This codes for CASSYSQGGDYYGYTF.

The rearrangement links TRBV10-1 to TRBJ2-2; 8 nucleotides agree with TRBD2. CDR1 and CDR2 (germline): WNHNN, SYGVQD (reference sequence). The CDR3 extends over 17 amino acids. V shed 6 bases, J shed 0 bases, and the junction held 9 bases outside the gene matches. CDR3 sequence: CASRGGPGLANTGELFF. The DNA of the CDR3 is TGCGCCAGCAGGGGGGGACCGGGACTAGCGAACACCGGGGAGCTGTTTTTT.

The chain uses TRBV3-1 (or the pseudogene TRBV3-2) and TRBJ2-1; no reliable D call. V lost 0 bases to trimming and J lost 4 bases, with 7 bases between them. Looked up from germline, CDR1 is LGHDT and CDR2 is YNNKEL (reference sequence). This CDR3 has 14 amino acids. In nucleotides, the CDR3 is TGTGCCAGCAGCCAAGATGGCCGATACAATGAGCAGTTCTTC. Protein product: CASSQDGRYNEQFF.

The chain couples TRBV5-1 to TRBJ1-3, with unresolved D. Looked up from germline, CDR1 is SGHRS and CDR2 is YFSETQ. V lost 7 bases and J lost 0, with 8 bases in between. This CDR3 has 13 amino acids. The CDR3 nucleotides read TGCGCCAGCTCACTCGCCTCTGGAAACACCATATATTTT. Encoded protein: CASSLASGNTIYF.

V gene TRBV30 combines with J gene TRBJ1-4; TRBD1 agrees at 7 bases. The CDR3 is made up of 15 amino acids. In germline, CDR1 is GTSNPN, CDR2 SVGIG (reference sequence). V trimming: 5 bases; J trimming: 8 bases; junction bases outside the gene matches: 14. CDR3 sequence: CAWAHPTGRAEKLFF. CDR3 DNA sequence: TGTGCCTGGGCTCACCCGACAGGGCGGGCCGAAAAACTGTTTTTT.

The chain employs TRBV6-4 and TRBJ2-2, with TRBD1 as a possible D gene (6 bases). The CDR3 is 15 amino acids. The V gene's germline CDR1 is MRHNA and CDR2 SNTAGT. V was clipped by 8 bases and J by 1 base, with 14 bases between them. CDR3 sequence reads: CASSPGQQNTGELFF. CDR3 coding DNA: TGTGCCAGCTCACCCGGACAGCAGAACACCGGGGAGCTGTTTTTT.

The chain joins TRBV5-1 to TRBJ2-4; 7 bases map to TRBD1. The CDR3 sequence is 15 residues long. The trim removed 4 bases at V and 6 bases at J, leaving 10 bases unmatched. Germline V gene data show CDR1 as SGHRS and CDR2 as YFSETQ. CDR3 in DNA: TGCGCCAGCAGCGCTTACCGGACAGGTCCAAACATTCAGTACTTC. This encodes CASSAYRTGPNIQYF.

The chain couples TRBV7-3 to TRBJ1-5; 8 nucleotides match TRBD1. Per germline, CDR1 SGHTA and CDR2 FQGTGA. The ends lost 5 bases at V and 5 bases at J; junction bases unmatched: 20. This CDR3 has 19 residues. CDR3 amino acids: CASSPWEMIRTGFDQPQHF. In DNA, the CDR3 is TGTGCCAGCAGCCCCTGGGAGATGATTAGGACAGGGTTTGATCAGCCCCAGCATTTT.

J is TRBJ1-1 and V is TRBV2; D is possibly TRBD1 (5 bases). CDR3 size: 14 residues. Trimming cost V 11 bases and J 10 bases, with 26 bases left between them. Germline CDR1 is SNHLY and CDR2 is FYNNEI. The chain's CDR3 is CAGRIGEIRVRAFF. The CDR3 DNA reads as TGTGCCGGAAGGATAGGGGAAATCAGGGTTAGAGCTTTCTTT.

This clone was observed once. The chain recombines TRBV5-6 with TRBJ1-5; D perhaps matches TRBD1 (5 bases). CDR1 and CDR2 (germline): SGHDT, YYEEEE. The V end was cut by 4 bases, the J end by 5 bases, with 13 bases between. The CDR3 contains 14 residues. The DNA of the CDR3 is TGTGCCAGCAGCCCGGGGACCACAGATCAGCCCCAGCATTTT. Encoded protein: CASSPGTTDQPQHF.

This clone was detected only once. V usage is TRBV11-2 and J usage is TRBJ1-1, with 7 bases lining up with TRBD1. Germline V gene lookup returns CDR1 SGHAT and CDR2 FQNNGV. Losses at the gene ends were 2 bases for V and 8 bases for J; bases not matched to a gene: 8. The CDR3 spans 14 residues. The CDR3, as DNA: TGTGCCAGCAGCTTAAAACGTCAGGGGGGGGAAGCTTTCTTT. This gives the protein CASSLKRQGGEAFF.

This clone is a singleton in its sample. The chain carries TRBV5-6 and TRBJ1-5, with a tentative D call TRBD1 (6 bases). The CDR3 consists of 14 residues. Trimming cost V 4 bases and J 1 base, with 9 bases left between them. Per germline, CDR1 SGHDT and CDR2 YYEEEE. Here the CDR3 reads CASSPGQSNQPQHF. The CDR3 bases are TGTGCCAGCAGCCCTGGACAGAGCAATCAGCCCCAGCATTTT.

This CDR3 is CASSPRGSWETQYF. Here the CDR3 DNA reads TGTGCCAGCAGCCCCCGGGGTAGTTGGGAGACCCAGTACTTC. The rearrangement links TRBV9 to TRBJ2-5; perhaps TRBD2 as D (5 bases). V lost 4 bases to trimming and J lost 5 bases, with 15 bases between them. The CDR3 contains 14 residues. Per the germline V gene, CDR1 is SGDLS and CDR2 is YYNGEE. The variable domain in full, with the rest retrieved from reference TRBV9 and TRBJ2-5, is DSGVTQTPKHLITATGQRVTLRCSPRSGDLSVYWYQQSLDQGLQFLIQYYNGEERAKGNILERFSAQQFPDLHSELNLSSLELGDSALYFCASSPRGSWETQYFGPGTRLLVL.

J is TRBJ1-1 and V is TRBV4-2, with 10 nucleotides matching TRBD1. The CDR3 contains 14 residues. J gave up 4 bases and V 4 bases, and 3 bases lay outside the gene matches. Germline loops: CDR1 LGHNA, CDR2 YNFKEQ. The chain's CDR3 is CASSLGTGVTEAFF. The CDR3 DNA reads as TGTGCCAGCAGCCTCGGGACAGGGGTCACTGAAGCTTTCTTT.

The V call is TRBV10-3, the J call TRBJ1-5; the D is unclear. The CDR3 runs to 12 residues. Trimming shortened V by 0 bases and J by 6 bases, and 3 bases separated the two germline ends. Germline CDR1 is ENHRY and CDR2 is SYGVKD. CDR3 sequence (DNA): TGTGCCATCAGTGAGTCGACTCAGCCCCAGCATTTT. This translates into CAISESTQPQHF.

The chain joins TRBV2 to TRBJ2-3; D not resolved. Germline V lookup: CDR1 SNHLY, CDR2 FYNNEI. The V end was cut by 0 bases, the J end by 0 bases, with 4 bases between. This CDR3 has 14 amino acids. The chain's CDR3 is CASSEAASTDTQYF. The CDR3 nucleotides read TGTGCCAGCAGTGAAGCGGCAAGCACAGATACGCAGTATTTT.

V and J are TRBV11-2 and TRBJ1-2; 9 bases are shared with TRBD1. The CDR3 totals 15 residues. Trimming took 5 bases from V and 6 from J; bases not matched to a gene: 10. Germline V gene lookup returns CDR1 SGHAT and CDR2 FQNNGV. This chain's CDR3 is CASSLGDRAGNGYTF. The CDR3 nucleotides read TGTGCCAGCAGCCTTGGGGACAGGGCGGGGAATGGCTACACCTTC.

This clone was observed a handful of times. V usage is TRBV5-4 and J usage is TRBJ2-7; 11 bases are a match to TRBD2. This CDR3 region has 17 residues. J was trimmed by 2 bases and V by 2 bases; bases with no gene match: 9. Germline CDR1 reads SGHNT; CDR2 reads YYREEE (reference sequence). CDR3 sequence (DNA): TGTGCCAGCAGCTTCTCTAGCGGGGGGCGACTAACCTACGAGCAGTACTTC. It yields the protein CASSFSSGGRLTYEQYF.

This sequence joins TRBV25-1 and TRBJ2-7; 9 bases align to TRBD1. Germline V gene lookup returns CDR1 MGHDK and CDR2 SYGVNS. The CDR3 covers 14 residues. V lost 5 bases and J lost 3; bases outside the gene matches: 5. CDR3 sequence reads: CASSPGTGLYEQYF. CDR3 in DNA: TGTGCCAGCAGTCCCGGGACAGGGCTCTACGAGCAGTACTTC.

The gene calls are TRBV7-9 and TRBJ2-7; 10 bases align to TRBD2. CDR1 SEHNR and CDR2 FQNEAQ come from the germline V gene (reference sequence). This CDR3 region has 15 residues. The V segment lost 4 bases and the J segment 3 bases; nucleotides outside the gene matches: 6. Here the CDR3 DNA reads TGTGCCAGCAGCTCGGAGCGGGGGGGCCTCTACGAGCAGTACTTC. The encoded protein is CASSSERGGLYEQYF.

The chain links TRBV3-1 (or the pseudogene TRBV3-2) to TRBJ2-3, with TRBD2 matching over 10 bases. V lost 4 bases and J lost 2; bases outside the gene matches: 6. Germline CDR1 and CDR2: LGHDT and YNNKEL (reference sequence). The CDR3 consists of 16 residues. CDR3 nucleotide sequence: TGTGCCAGCAGCCCCCTAGCGGGGGCTCCCACAGATACGCAGTATTTT. Amino acids: CASSPLAGAPTDTQYF.

The chain links TRBV16 to TRBJ2-1; no clear D gene. The CDR3 runs 13 residues. V was clipped by 0 bases and J by 10 bases, with 10 bases between them. Germline V lookup: CDR1 KGHSY, CDR2 FQNENV. CDR3 coding DNA: TGTGCCAGCAGCCAATCGAATGTAGGAGAGCAGTTCTTC. Its translation: CASSQSNVGEQFF.

This clone was counted once. The V gene is TRBV6-5, the J gene TRBJ1-2, with D possibly matching TRBD1 (5 bases). The germline gives CDR1 MNHEY, CDR2 SVGAGI. The CDR3 length is 14 residues. The V and J ends lost 7 bases and 5 bases respectively, with 17 bases between them. The CDR3 bases are TGTGCCAGCACGGGGCTTTTGGGGGGATATGGCTACACCTTC. This codes for CASTGLLGGYGYTF.